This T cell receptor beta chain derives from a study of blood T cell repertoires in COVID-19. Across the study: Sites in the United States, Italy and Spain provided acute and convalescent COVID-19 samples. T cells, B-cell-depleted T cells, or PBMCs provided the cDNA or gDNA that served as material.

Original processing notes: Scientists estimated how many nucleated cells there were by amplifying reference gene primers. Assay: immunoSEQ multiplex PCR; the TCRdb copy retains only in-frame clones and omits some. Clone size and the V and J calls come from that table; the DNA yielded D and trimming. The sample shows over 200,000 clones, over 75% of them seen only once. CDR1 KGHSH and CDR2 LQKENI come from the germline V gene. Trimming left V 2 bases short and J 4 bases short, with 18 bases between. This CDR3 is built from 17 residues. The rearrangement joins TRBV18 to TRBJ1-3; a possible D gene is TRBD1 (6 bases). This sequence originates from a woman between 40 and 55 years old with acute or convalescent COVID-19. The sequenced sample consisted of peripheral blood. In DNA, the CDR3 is TGTGCCAGCTCACCAGTTATAAGGACAGAAATGGGAAACACCATATATTTT. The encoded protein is CASSPVIRTEMGNTIYF.